Shown below are 24 T cell receptor beta chains from a single sample sequenced in a study of blood T cell repertoires in COVID-19. The repertoire was sequenced with immunoSEQ multiplex PCR; TCRdb's copy has only in-frame clones and lacks some. The profile shows about 440,000 clones, roughly nine tenths of them singletons. Input material: PBMCs or T cells enriched from blood (not recorded which). The source is a woman under 30 with acute COVID-19.

The V gene is TRBV5-1, the J gene TRBJ2-3; TRBD1 matches at 9 bases. This CDR3 is 15 amino acids long. With 2 bases clipped from V and 3 bases from J, the junction kept 4 bases outside the gene matches. Per the germline V gene, CDR1 is SGHRS and CDR2 is YFSETQ. The chain's CDR3 is CASSFPTGGTDTQYF. The CDR3 DNA reads TGCGCCAGCAGCTTTCCGACAGGGGGAACAGATACGCAGTATTTT.

The V call is TRBV7-2, the J call TRBJ2-2; D not resolved. This CDR3 contains 14 residues. Deletions cut 7 bases from V and 1 base from J, with 10 bases between. Germline V lookup: CDR1 SGHTA, CDR2 FQGNSA. This chain's CDR3 is CASKRWLNTGELFF. CDR3 sequence (DNA): TGTGCCAGCAAGCGTTGGTTGAACACCGGGGAGCTGTTTTTT.

The sample holds a few counts of this clone. This chain connects TRBV6-5 to TRBJ1-6, with D perhaps matching TRBD1 (6 bases). Germline V gives CDR1 MNHEY, CDR2 SVGAGI. Trimming shortened V by 7 bases and J by 7 bases, and 17 bases separated the two germline ends. The CDR3 has 15 amino acids. CDR3 region: CASTSLDSHNSPLHF. CDR3 sequence (DNA): TGTGCCAGCACTTCTTTGGACAGCCACAATTCACCCCTCCACTTT.

This clone was picked up one time. V usage is TRBV6-5 and J usage is TRBJ2-1; 10 bases match TRBD2. The CDR3 has 14 amino acids. Per germline, CDR1 MNHEY and CDR2 SVGAGI. The V and J ends lost 7 bases and 10 bases, in that order; junction bases with no gene match: 10. In nucleotides, the CDR3 is TGTGCCAGCAAAAGGACTAGCGGTAACCAAGAGCAGTTCTTC. Amino acids: CASKRTSGNQEQFF.

For the CDR3, the DNA is TGCGCCAGCAGCCGAGACCGGGAGCAGTACTTC. Its translation: CASSRDREQYF. The gene calls are TRBV4-3 and TRBJ2-7; D unresolved. Germline CDR1 reads LGHNA; CDR2 reads YSLEER. The CDR3 length is 11 residues. The V end was cut by 4 bases, the J end by 7 bases, with 8 bases between.

The genes are TRBV4-3 and TRBJ2-7; 8 bases agree with TRBD2. V was clipped by 2 bases and J by 6 bases; unmatched bases: 6. Germline CDR1 is LGHNA and CDR2 is YSLEER. The CDR3 covers 14 residues. The CDR3 DNA reads as TGCGCCAGCAGCCAAAATAGCGGGGCGGTCGAGCAGTACTTC. Amino acids: CASSQNSGAVEQYF.

The chain is built from TRBV10-3 and TRBJ2-3, with D perhaps matching TRBD2 (6 bases). The CDR3 has 14 residues. Looked up from germline, CDR1 is ENHRY and CDR2 is SYGVKD. Trimming took 6 bases from V and 1 from J, leaving 11 bases between them. The CDR3 DNA follows: TGTGCCATCAGCCGGGACTCGCGCACAGATACGCAGTATTTT. Encoded protein: CAISRDSRTDTQYF.

The chain uses TRBV3-1 (or the pseudogene TRBV3-2) and TRBJ2-1, with TRBD2 identical over 10 bases. Looked up from germline, CDR1 is LGHDT and CDR2 is YNNKEL (reference sequence). This CDR3 is 16 amino acids long. The V gene end was trimmed by 8 bases and the J gene end by 5 bases; junction bases not matched to a gene: 12. The CDR3 reads CASGLAGGELNNEQFF. In nucleotides, the CDR3 is TGTGCCAGCGGGTTAGCGGGGGGCGAACTAAACAATGAGCAGTTCTTC.

The chain links TRBV7-8 to TRBJ2-5; 10 bases fit TRBD2. CDR1 and CDR2 from the germline V gene are SGHVS and FQNEAQ. CDR3 length: 16 amino acids. The junction had 10 bases not matched to a gene; V was cut back by 5 bases and J by 4 bases. The CDR3 DNA is TGTGCCAGCAGCACCCGAAGCGGGAGGGCTGGAGAGACCCAGTACTTC. Its protein product is CASSTRSGRAGETQYF.

As regards this clone: Other DNA sequences within the sample encode an identical CDR3. The chain links TRBV6-5 to TRBJ1-5; 7 bases agree with TRBD1. This CDR3 comprises 15 residues. Trimming removed 6 bases from V and 0 bases from J; junction bases left unmatched: 5. Germline-derived CDR1 and CDR2 are MNHEY and SVGAGI. The DNA of the CDR3 is TGTGCCAGCAGAAGGGACAGTTATAGCAATCAGCCCCAGCATTTT. Translation gives CASRRDSYSNQPQHF.

The rearrangement uses TRBV29-1 and TRBJ2-5; weak D call: TRBD1 (5 bases). V lost 1 base to trimming and J lost 4 bases, with 7 bases between them. Germline lookup yields CDR1 SQVTM and CDR2 ANQGSEA. The CDR3 has 12 amino acids. CDR3 region: CSVEVTVETQYF. As DNA, the CDR3 is TGCAGCGTTGAAGTGACAGTAGAGACCCAGTACTTC.

This chain joins TRBV28 and TRBJ1-1, with D unclear. Trimming took off 7 bases at V and 0 bases at J, with 6 bases between the two ends. The length of the CDR3 is 12 residues. Looked up from germline, CDR1 is MDHEN and CDR2 is SYDVKM. The CDR3 loop is CASNRVNTEAFF. CDR3 nucleotides: TGTGCCAGCAACCGGGTGAACACTGAAGCTTTCTTT.

The chain carries TRBV9 and TRBJ1-4; 7 bases map to TRBD1. Germline-derived CDR1 and CDR2 are SGDLS and YYNGEE. The CDR3 consists of 14 residues. Losses at the gene ends were 3 bases for V and 5 bases for J; bases not matched to a gene: 4. CDR3 sequence (DNA): TGTGCCAGCAGCGCGGGACAGCGGAATGAAAAACTGTTTTTT. It translates to CASSAGQRNEKLFF.

The chain is built from TRBV3-1 (or the pseudogene TRBV3-2) and TRBJ2-7; no firm D call. CDR1 is LGHDT, CDR2 YNNKEL, per germline (reference sequence). The CDR3 is 13 amino acids. The V end lost 0 bases, the J end lost 4 bases, and 7 bases lay between the germline ends. CDR3 region: CASSQDLGYEQYF. The DNA of the CDR3 is TGTGCCAGCAGCCAAGACCTCGGGTACGAGCAGTACTTC.

This clone was seen once. This chain uses TRBV7-9 with TRBJ1-1; possible D gene TRBD1, 5 bases. CDR1 is SEHNR and CDR2 is FQNEAQ in the germline V gene (reference sequence). Trimming stripped 5 bases from V and 2 bases from J, with 18 bases between. The CDR3 is 16 residues long. As DNA, the CDR3 is TGTGCCAGCAGCCCCCCCCCAGCAGGGCCCAACACTGAAGCTTTCTTT. Residues: CASSPPPAGPNTEAFF.

The chain joins TRBV2 to TRBJ2-2, with TRBD1 identical over 9 bases. V gave up 7 bases and J gave up 7 bases; unmatched junction bases: 7. The CDR3 runs 14 residues. CDR1 SNHLY and CDR2 FYNNEI come from the germline V gene. DNA for the CDR3: TGTGCCAGCACCTCGGACAGGGGAGTCGGGGAGCTGTTTTTT. Residues: CASTSDRGVGELFF.

This clone appeared a few times. The rearrangement links TRBV28 to TRBJ1-5, with D possibly TRBD1 on 5 matching bases. This CDR3 spans 14 amino acids. With 4 bases removed from V and 4 bases from J, the gap between germline ends came to 11 bases. In germline, CDR1 is MDHEN, CDR2 SYDVKM. DNA of the CDR3: TGTGCCAGCAGTTCTGACAGCCTTAATCAGCCCCAGCATTTT. This encodes CASSSDSLNQPQHF.

Concerning this clone: This sample also contains other DNA sequences that code for the same CDR3. This chain uses TRBV7-9 with TRBJ1-5; D might be TRBD1 (5 bases). Germline V CDR1 and CDR2: SEHNR, FQNEAQ (reference sequence). There are 14 residues in the CDR3. Trimming pared 2 bases from V and 4 bases from J, leaving 9 bases between. The CDR3 is CASSLTGGNQPQHF. In DNA form, the CDR3 reads TGTGCCAGCAGCTTAACGGGGGGGAATCAGCCCCAGCATTTT.

J is TRBJ1-2 and V is TRBV5-4; the match to TRBD1 covers 8 bases. The germline V gene encodes CDR1 SGHNT and CDR2 YYREEE (reference sequence). The V and J ends lost 1 base and 5 bases, in that order; junction bases with no gene match: 10. There are 16 residues in the CDR3. The CDR3 nucleotides are TGTGCCAGCAGCTTGTATGGCGGACAGGGAGGGTATGGCTACACCTTC. The encoded protein is CASSLYGGQGGYGYTF.

The rearrangement uses TRBV2 and TRBJ1-2; D is unclear. The V gene's germline CDR1 is SNHLY and CDR2 FYNNEI. Between the trimmed V and J ends, which lost 5 bases and 7 bases, there was a span of 14 bases. The CDR3 is made up of 13 amino acids. Here the CDR3 DNA reads TGTGCCAGCAGTACCCGACTCACTGTTGGCTACACCTTC. Its translation is CASSTRLTVGYTF.

The V and J genes are TRBV10-3 and TRBJ2-7; 7 positions agree with TRBD2. Trimming took 8 bases from V and 3 from J; bases not matched to a gene: 13. The CDR3 is made up of 15 amino acids. Germline-derived CDR1 and CDR2 are ENHRY and SYGVKD. CDR3 DNA: TGTGCCATCCGGGGGGTTTGGAGTTCGAACTACGAGCAGTACTTC. Translated, it gives CAIRGVWSSNYEQYF.

V and J are TRBV3-1 (or the pseudogene TRBV3-2) and TRBJ2-1; 10 bases line up with TRBD2. The CDR3 contains 13 residues. Per the germline V gene, CDR1 is LGHDT and CDR2 is YNNKEL (reference sequence). V trimming: 6 bases; J trimming: 9 bases; junction bases outside the gene matches: 5. The CDR3 loop is CASSPSSGSEQFF. CDR3 sequence (DNA): TGTGCCAGCAGTCCTTCTAGCGGGAGTGAGCAGTTCTTC.

V is TRBV19 and J is TRBJ2-1; 12 nucleotides agree with TRBD2. CDR3 length: 15 amino acids. The V segment lost 5 bases and the J segment 12 bases; nucleotides outside the gene matches: 11. CDR1 LNHDA and CDR2 SQIVND come from the germline V gene (reference sequence). Here the CDR3 DNA reads TGTGCCAGTAGTGTTTCGGCTAGCGGGAGGGCCTGGCAGTTCTTC. Protein sequence: CASSVSASGRAWQFF.

In its sample, this clone was seen once. The chain couples TRBV10-3 to TRBJ1-1; 8 bases are a match to TRBD1. The CDR3 covers 11 residues. Germline values: CDR1 ENHRY, CDR2 SYGVKD. The J segment lost 8 bases and the V segment lost 8 bases, leaving 4 bases of the junction unmatched. As DNA, the CDR3 is TGTGCCATCGGGGCAGGGGGCGAAGCTTTCTTT. Protein product: CAIGAGGEAFF.